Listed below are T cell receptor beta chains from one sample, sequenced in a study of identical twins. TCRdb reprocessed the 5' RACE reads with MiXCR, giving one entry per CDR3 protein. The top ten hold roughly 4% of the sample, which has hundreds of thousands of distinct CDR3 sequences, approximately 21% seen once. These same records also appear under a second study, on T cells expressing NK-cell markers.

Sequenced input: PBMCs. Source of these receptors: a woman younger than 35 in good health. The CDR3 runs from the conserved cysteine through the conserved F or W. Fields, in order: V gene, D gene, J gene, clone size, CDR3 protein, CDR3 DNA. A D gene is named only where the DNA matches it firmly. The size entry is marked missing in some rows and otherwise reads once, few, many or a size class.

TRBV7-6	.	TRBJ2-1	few	CASSPASEQFF	TGTGCCAGCAGCCCCGCTTCTGAGCAGTTCTTC
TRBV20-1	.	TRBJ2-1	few	CSVGQRDNEQFF	TGCTCTGTCGGACAGCGGGACAATGAGCAGTTCTTC
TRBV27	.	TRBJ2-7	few	CASSLSWDQTYEQYF	TGTGCCAGCAGTTTATCGTGGGATCAGACCTACGAGCAGTACTTC
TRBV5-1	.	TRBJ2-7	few	CASSLFMGLASDEQYF	TGCGCCAGCAGCTTGTTCATGGGTCTAGCGTCGGACGAGCAGTACTTC
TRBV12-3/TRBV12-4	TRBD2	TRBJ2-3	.	CASSFAGGRGTQYF	TGTGCCAGCAGTTTTGCGGGAGGGCGTGGTACGCAGTATTTT
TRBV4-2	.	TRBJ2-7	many	CASSQERDRTYEQYF	TGTGCCAGCAGCCAAGAAAGAGATAGGACCTACGAGCAGTACTTC
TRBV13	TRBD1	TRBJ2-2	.	CASSRQGDNTGELFF	TGTGCCAGCAGCAGACAGGGGGATAACACCGGGGAGCTGTTTTTT
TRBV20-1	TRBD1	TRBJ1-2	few	CSAGPGTGAYGYTF	TGCAGTGCTGGTCCCGGGACAGGGGCCTATGGCTACACCTTC
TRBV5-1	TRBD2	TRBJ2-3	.	CASSLALGGGRALYTDTQYF	TGCGCCAGCAGCTTGGCCTTAGGCGGCGGGAGGGCCCTATACACAGATACGCAGTATTTT
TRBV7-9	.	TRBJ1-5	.	CASTSLGSNQPQHF	TGTGCCAGCACCTCCCTCGGCAGCAATCAGCCCCAGCATTTT
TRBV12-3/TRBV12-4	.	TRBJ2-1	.	CASSLGPQQFF	TGTGCCAGCAGTTTGGGACCCCAGCAGTTCTTC
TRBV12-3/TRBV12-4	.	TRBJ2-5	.	CASSGSVKGETQYF	TGTGCCAGCAGCGGATCCGTGAAAGGGGAGACCCAGTACTTC
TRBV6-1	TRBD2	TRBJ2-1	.	CASSGASGGAGQFF	TGTGCCAGCAGCGGGGCTAGCGGGGGGGCGGGGCAGTTCTTC
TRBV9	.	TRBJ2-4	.	CASSVVSRVQYF	TGTGCCAGCAGCGTAGTTTCTCGGGTTCAGTACTTC
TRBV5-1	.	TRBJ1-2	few	CASSLASDYGYTF	TGCGCCAGCAGCTTGGCCAGCGACTATGGCTACACCTTC
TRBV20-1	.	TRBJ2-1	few	CSARSPWRGPYNEQFF	TGCAGTGCTAGAAGTCCGTGGCGGGGACCCTACAATGAGCAGTTCTTC
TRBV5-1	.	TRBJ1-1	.	CASSRGGLNTEAFF	TGCGCCAGCAGCCGAGGCGGATTGAACACTGAAGCTTTCTTT
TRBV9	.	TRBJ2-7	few	CASSVEQTEQYF	TGTGCCAGCAGCGTAGAACAGACCGAGCAGTACTTC
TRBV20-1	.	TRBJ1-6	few	CSARMSANSPLHF	TGCAGTGCTAGAATGTCAGCGAATTCACCCCTCCACTTT
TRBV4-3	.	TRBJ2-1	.	CASSQAGSYNEQFF	TGCGCCAGCAGCCAGGCGGGAAGCTACAATGAGCAGTTCTTC
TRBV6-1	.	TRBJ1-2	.	CASYEADHYGYTF	TGTGCTTCCTACGAGGCAGACCACTATGGCTACACCTTC
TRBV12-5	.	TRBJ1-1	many	CASGFQTNTEAFF	TGTGCTAGTGGTTTCCAAACGAACACTGAAGCTTTCTTT
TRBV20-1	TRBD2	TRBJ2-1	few	CSALTSGSYNEQFF	TGCAGTGCTTTGACTAGCGGGTCCTACAATGAGCAGTTCTTC
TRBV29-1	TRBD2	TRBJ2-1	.	CSVGVGTSGYNEQFF	TGCAGCGTCGGGGTGGGGACTAGCGGTTACAATGAGCAGTTCTTC
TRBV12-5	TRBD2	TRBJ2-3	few	CASGFPHGGADTQYF	TGTGCTAGTGGTTTCCCCCACGGGGGGGCAGATACGCAGTATTTT
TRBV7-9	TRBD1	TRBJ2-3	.	CASRMGQGMVNTQYF	TGTGCCAGCAGGATGGGACAGGGGATGGTGAATACGCAGTATTTT
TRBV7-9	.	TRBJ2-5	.	CASSRGAIETQYF	TGTGCCAGCAGCCGCGGGGCGATAGAGACCCAGTACTTC
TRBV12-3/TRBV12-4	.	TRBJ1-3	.	CASSFEVSGNTIYF	TGTGCCAGCAGTTTCGAGGTCTCTGGAAACACCATATATTTT
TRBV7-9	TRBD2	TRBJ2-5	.	CASSNPGLAGQTQYF	TGTGCCAGCAGCAACCCGGGACTAGCGGGTCAGACCCAGTACTTC
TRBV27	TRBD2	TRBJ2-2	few	CASSPRGANTGELFF	TGTGCCAGCAGCCCGCGGGGGGCGAACACCGGGGAGCTGTTTTTT
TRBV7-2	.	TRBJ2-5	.	CASSLTVVGQETQYF	TGTGCCAGCAGCTTAACCGTCGTGGGGCAAGAGACCCAGTACTTC
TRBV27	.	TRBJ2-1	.	CASGPGGGLRDEQFF	TGTGCCAGCGGTCCCGGTGGGGGCCTAAGGGATGAGCAGTTCTTC
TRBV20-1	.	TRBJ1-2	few	CSAERGDGYTF	TGCAGTGCAGAGCGTGGAGATGGCTACACCTTC
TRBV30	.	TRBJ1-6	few	CAWSVQNSPLHF	TGTGCCTGGAGTGTACAAAATTCACCCCTCCACTTT
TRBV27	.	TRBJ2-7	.	CASSFRAGRSYEQYF	TGTGCCAGCAGTTTCCGTGCAGGGCGATCCTACGAGCAGTACTTC
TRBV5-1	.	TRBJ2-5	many	CASSNQETQYF	TGTGCCAGCAGCAATCAAGAGACCCAGTACTTC
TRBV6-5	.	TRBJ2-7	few	CASSYRLVDEQYF	TGTGCCAGCAGTTACCGACTGGTAGACGAGCAGTACTTC
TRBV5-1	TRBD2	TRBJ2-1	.	CASSLVAGTRNEQFF	TGCGCCAGCAGCTTGGTAGCGGGAACGAGGAATGAGCAGTTCTTC
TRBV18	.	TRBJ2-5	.	CASSPGVGPETQYF	TGTGCCAGCTCACCGGGGGTCGGTCCGGAGACCCAGTACTTC
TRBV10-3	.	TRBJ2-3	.	CATARTVDNTDTQYF	TGTGCCACCGCGCGGACGGTCGATAACACAGATACGCAGTATTTT
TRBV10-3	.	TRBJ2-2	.	CAISSQGRGELFF	TGTGCCATCTCCTCCCAAGGGCGCGGGGAGCTGTTTTTT
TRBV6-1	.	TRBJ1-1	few	CASDPSQNTEAFF	TGTGCCAGCGACCCCAGCCAGAACACTGAAGCTTTCTTT
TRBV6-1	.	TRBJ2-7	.	CASRPTGYYEQYF	TGTGCCAGCAGGCCGACTGGATACTACGAGCAGTACTTC
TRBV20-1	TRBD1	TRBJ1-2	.	CSARTPRQGGILANYGYTF	TGCAGTGCTAGGACCCCCCGACAGGGAGGAATTCTAGCTAACTATGGCTACACCTTC
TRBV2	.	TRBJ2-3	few	CASSGPSPGETQYF	TGTGCCAGCAGTGGTCCTAGCCCCGGAGAGACGCAGTATTTT
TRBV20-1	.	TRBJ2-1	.	CSARDVGVRNEQFF	TGCAGTGCTAGAGATGTTGGAGTGCGTAATGAGCAGTTCTTC
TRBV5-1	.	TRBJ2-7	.	CASSLVVGNEQYF	TGCGCCAGCAGCTTGGTAGTAGGCAACGAGCAGTACTTC
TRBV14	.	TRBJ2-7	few	CASSQELVVTYEQYF	TGTGCCAGCAGCCAAGAGTTGGTGGTCACCTACGAGCAGTACTTC
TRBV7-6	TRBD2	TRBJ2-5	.	CASSPTSGSYQETQYF	TGTGCCAGCAGCCCAACTAGCGGGTCCTACCAAGAGACCCAGTACTTC